A selection of T cell receptor beta chains follows, all from one sample in a study of T cells in Graves' hyperthyroidism and ophthalmopathy. TCRdb recomputed calls from the multiplex PCR reads with MiXCR, one row per CDR3 protein. The profile shows hundreds of thousands of distinct CDR3 sequences, about a third of them singletons. The source material was blood. The receptors were sampled from a woman between 40 and 50 years old with Graves' hyperthyroidism. The CDR3 runs from the conserved cysteine through the conserved F or W. The D gene is left open where the match is weak. A row's size may be missing; if present it is once, few, many or a size class.

J: TRBJ2-3; V: TRBV25-1; D: NA; length: 14; size: NA; CDR3: CASSEYSGTDTQYF; DNA: TGTGCCAGCAGTGAATATTCGGGCACAGATACGCAGTATTTT
J: TRBJ2-3; V: TRBV5-1; D: NA; length: 13; size: once; CDR3: CASSTGGGDTQYF; DNA: TGCGCCAGCAGTACGGGGGGCGGTGATACGCAGTATTTT
J: TRBJ1-5; V: TRBV5-4; D: NA; length: 14; size: NA; CDR3: CASSFLGDNQPQHF; DNA: TGTGCCAGCAGCTTTCTAGGGGACAATCAGCCCCAGCATTTT
J: TRBJ1-1; V: TRBV6-9; D: NA; length: 16; size: NA; CDR3: CASSYGQRSMNTEAFF; DNA: TGTGCCAGCAGTTACGGGCAGAGATCCATGAACACTGAAGCTTTCTTT
J: TRBJ1-2; V: TRBV6-6; D: TRBD1; length: 12; size: NA; CDR3: CASRRTGHGYTF; DNA: TGTGCCAGCAGAAGGACAGGGCATGGCTACACCTTC
J: TRBJ2-6; V: TRBV29-1; D: NA; length: 16; size: many; CDR3: CSVVGGPYSGANVLTF; DNA: TGCAGCGTTGTGGGCGGGCCGTACTCTGGGGCCAACGTCCTGACTTTC
J: TRBJ1-5; V: TRBV12-3/TRBV12-4; D: NA; length: 12; size: NA; CDR3: CASKLGYQPQHF; DNA: TGTGCCAGCAAACTGGGGTATCAGCCCCAGCATTTT
J: TRBJ1-2; V: TRBV20-1; D: NA; length: 14; size: NA; CDR3: CSRLRGLANYGYTF; DNA: TGCAGTCGCCTCCGGGGCCTAGCTAACTATGGCTACACCTTC
J: TRBJ1-5; V: TRBV7-2; D: NA; length: 14; size: many; CDR3: CASSPNLGNQPQHF; DNA: TGTGCCAGCAGTCCAAACTTGGGGAATCAGCCCCAGCATTTT
J: TRBJ2-5; V: TRBV25-1; D: TRBD2; length: 14; size: NA; CDR3: CASRTSGIQETQYF; DNA: TGTGCCAGCAGGACTAGCGGGATTCAAGAGACCCAGTACTTC
J: TRBJ1-2; V: TRBV4-3; D: NA; length: 15; size: few; CDR3: CASSSPGAANYGYTF; DNA: TGCGCCAGCAGCTCTCCAGGGGCAGCTAACTATGGCTACACCTTC
J: TRBJ2-5; V: TRBV29-1; D: TRBD2; length: 14; size: few; CDR3: CSSRLAGGLETQYF; DNA: TGCAGCTCAAGACTAGCGGGGGGATTAGAGACCCAGTACTTC
J: TRBJ2-7; V: TRBV7-9; D: TRBD1; length: 13; size: NA; CDR3: CASSPGTGKEQYF; DNA: TGTGCCAGCAGCCCGGGGACAGGGAAAGAGCAGTACTTC
J: TRBJ1-1; V: TRBV29-1; D: NA; length: 12; size: many; CDR3: CSVGWGRSEAFF; DNA: TGCAGCGTTGGGTGGGGGCGGTCTGAAGCTTTCTTT
J: TRBJ2-7; V: TRBV7-2; D: NA; length: 12; size: NA; CDR3: CASSLVAYERYF; DNA: TGTGCCAGCAGCTTAGTTGCCTACGAGCGGTACTTC
J: TRBJ2-5; V: TRBV20-1; D: NA; length: 17; size: NA; CDR3: CSARASAEVLRGETQYF; DNA: TGCAGTGCTAGAGCGTCGGCGGAGGTCCTTCGAGGGGAGACCCAGTACTTC
J: TRBJ2-7; V: TRBV6-5; D: NA; length: 15; size: few; CDR3: CASSYGGLSTDEQYF; DNA: TGTGCCAGCAGTTACGGGGGACTTTCGACGGACGAGCAGTACTTC
J: TRBJ2-7; V: TRBV12-3/TRBV12-4; D: TRBD1; length: 14; size: few; CDR3: CASSLQGGGYEQYF; DNA: TGTGCCAGCAGCCTACAGGGGGGCGGATACGAGCAGTACTTC
J: TRBJ1-3; V: TRBV11-2; D: NA; length: 15; size: NA; CDR3: CASSPRQRSGNTIYF; DNA: TGTGCCAGCAGCCCACGACAGCGCTCTGGAAACACCATATATTTT